The rows below give T cell receptor beta chains drawn from one sample of a study of neoadjuvant anti-PD-1 for oral cavity cancer. Sequencing used immunoSEQ multiplex PCR; TCRdb keeps in-frame clones, though not all of them. The sample records about 9,300 clones, around 75% being singletons. The material was PBMCs, obtained after nivolumab (anti-PD-1) treatment. Every receptor here comes from a person between 40 and 79 years old with oral cavity squamous cell carcinoma. Both conserved end residues are part of each CDR3. A D gene is named only where the DNA matches it firmly. Clone size is stated in some rows and not others, as once, few, many or a class when expanded.

cdr3_length: 16; d_call: NA; clone_size: NA; j_call: TRBJ2-3; v_call: TRBV5-8; cdr3_aa: CASSIRGGPSTDTQYF; cdr3_nt: TGTGCCAGCAGCATAAGGGGGGGGCCTAGCACAGATACGCAGTATTTT
cdr3_length: 14; d_call: NA; clone_size: few; j_call: TRBJ1-2; v_call: TRBV7-8; cdr3_aa: CASSLGAGYFGYTF; cdr3_nt: TGTGCCAGCAGCTTGGGGGCAGGGTACTTTGGCTACACCTTC
cdr3_length: 15; d_call: NA; clone_size: NA; j_call: TRBJ1-2; v_call: TRBV27; cdr3_aa: CASSLRVGGMRGYTF; cdr3_nt: TGTGCCAGCAGTTTAAGAGTGGGAGGGATGAGAGGCTACACCTTC
cdr3_length: 12; d_call: NA; clone_size: NA; j_call: TRBJ1-2; v_call: TRBV5-6; cdr3_aa: CASSLTERGYTF; cdr3_nt: TGTGCCAGCAGCTTGACGGAACGGGGCTACACCTTC
cdr3_length: 13; d_call: NA; clone_size: NA; j_call: TRBJ1-6; v_call: TRBV19; cdr3_aa: CASSIGTYSPLHF; cdr3_nt: TGTGCCAGTAGTATAGGAACGTATTCACCCCTCCACTTT
cdr3_length: 14; d_call: NA; clone_size: NA; j_call: TRBJ1-2; v_call: TRBV4-1; cdr3_aa: CASSRPDVARGYTF; cdr3_nt: TGCGCCAGCAGCCGCCCGGACGTGGCGCGGGGCTACACCTTC
cdr3_length: 11; d_call: TRBD2; clone_size: once; j_call: TRBJ2-7; v_call: TRBV2; cdr3_aa: CASSERESQYF; cdr3_nt: TGTGCCAGCAGTGAGCGGGAGTCCCAGTACTTC
cdr3_length: 13; d_call: NA; clone_size: NA; j_call: TRBJ2-3; v_call: TRBV9; cdr3_aa: CASSVQVTDTQYF; cdr3_nt: TGTGCCAGCAGCGTACAGGTCACAGATACGCAGTATTTT
cdr3_length: 15; d_call: TRBD1; clone_size: NA; j_call: TRBJ1-2; v_call: TRBV19; cdr3_aa: CASSPRGDTYYGYTF; cdr3_nt: TGTGCCAGTAGTCCCAGGGGGGACACCTACTATGGCTACACCTTC
cdr3_length: 14; d_call: NA; clone_size: NA; j_call: TRBJ2-2; v_call: TRBV28; cdr3_aa: CASSYRERTGELFF; cdr3_nt: TGTGCCAGCAGTTATAGGGAGAGAACCGGGGAGCTGTTTTTT
cdr3_length: 16; d_call: TRBD2; clone_size: NA; j_call: TRBJ2-5; v_call: TRBV19; cdr3_aa: CASSTGTSGGQETQYF; cdr3_nt: TGTGCCAGTAGTACTGGGACTAGCGGCGGTCAAGAGACCCAGTACTTC
cdr3_length: 13; d_call: NA; clone_size: NA; j_call: TRBJ2-7; v_call: TRBV7-2; cdr3_aa: CASSRVHDREQYF; cdr3_nt: TGTGCCAGCAGCCGAGTCCATGATAGAGAGCAGTACTTC
cdr3_length: 12; d_call: NA; clone_size: NA; j_call: TRBJ2-1; v_call: TRBV29-1; cdr3_aa: CSVDVSYNEQFF; cdr3_nt: TGCAGCGTTGATGTTAGCTACAATGAGCAGTTCTTC
cdr3_length: 13; d_call: NA; clone_size: NA; j_call: TRBJ1-5; v_call: TRBV6-1; cdr3_aa: CASKKGQDQPQHF; cdr3_nt: TGTGCCAGCAAGAAGGGGCAGGACCAGCCCCAGCATTTT
cdr3_length: 15; d_call: NA; clone_size: NA; j_call: TRBJ2-7; v_call: TRBV6-5; cdr3_aa: CASSYSPGTSYEQYF; cdr3_nt: TGTGCCAGCAGTTATTCCCCCGGGACTTCCTACGAGCAGTACTTC
cdr3_length: 13; d_call: NA; clone_size: NA; j_call: TRBJ2-5; v_call: TRBV5-5; cdr3_aa: CASILALQETQYF; cdr3_nt: TGTGCCAGCATCCTAGCCCTCCAAGAGACCCAGTACTTC
cdr3_length: 17; d_call: TRBD1; clone_size: NA; j_call: TRBJ1-5; v_call: TRBV29-1; cdr3_aa: CSGTDRGRRGSNQPQHF; cdr3_nt: TGCAGCGGGACAGACAGGGGGCGAAGGGGGAGCAATCAGCCCCAGCATTTT
cdr3_length: 15; d_call: NA; clone_size: once; j_call: TRBJ1-1; v_call: TRBV6-1; cdr3_aa: CASSEAGVPNTEAFF; cdr3_nt: TGTGCCAGCAGTGAAGCGGGGGTACCTAACACTGAAGCTTTCTTT